This T cell receptor (beta chain) was retrieved from a study of graft-versus-host responses after intestinal transplantation (dated by TCRdb to the early 2020s). About the investigation overall: The transplants that recipients got were multivisceral, liver-intestinal, or isolated intestinal. The cohort enrolled some 25 intestinal transplant recipients including one retransplant, and 3 patients lacking pretransplant specimens were excluded. Rather than going through the commercial service, samples from a few later patients were sequenced in-house on an Illumina MiSeq and processed with MiXCR. Graft-versus-host and host-versus-graft alloreactive T cell clones were tracked in the graft, circulation and bone marrow after intestinal transplantation using bulk TCR-beta CDR3 sequencing. A peak of at least 4% donor T cells among recipient peripheral blood mononuclear cells was the definition used for donor T cell macrochimerism. To identify alloreactive clones, pre-transplant mixed lymphocyte reaction products were sequenced and then compared with unstimulated pre-transplant donor and recipient T cells. Every recipient was given anti-thymocyte globulin induction, followed by 3 to 4 years of maintenance tacrolimus and steroids.

V is cut back by 4 bases and J by 6 bases, with 2 bases in the junction unmatched. The CDR3 numbers 13 residues from cysteine through phenylalanine. Only the CDR3 DNA is retained, 39 bases long and in frame from the first base. In the germline V gene, CDR1 corresponds to MGHDK and CDR2 to SYGVNS. The method was the immunoSEQ multiplex PCR assay. For most patients, genomic DNA was isolated using the Qiagen DNeasy Blood and Tissue Kit and was shipped frozen to Adaptive Biotechnologies for TCR sequencing. For most patients, genomic DNA was subjected to high-throughput TCR-beta CDR3 sequencing by Adaptive Biotechnologies. On the study's bioinformatics: Adaptive's ImmunoSEQ software supplied the TCR sequencing data for 18 patients, while MiXCR and VDJtools were used to process a few other patients. To correct CD4 versus CD8 sorting errors, any sequence found in both subsets at a frequency ratio below 5:1 was removed. CDR3 nucleotide sequences shared by donor and recipient were removed because the origin of these sequences could not be assigned. To be classed as alloreactive, a clone needed at least 2-fold expansion over unstimulated cells and a minimum CFSE-low frequency of 0.002% (template counts) or 0.001% (read counts). A clone was considered mappable if detected in the sequenced pre-transplant spleen, lymph node, or MLR CFSE-low populations of the donor or recipient. Cumulative frequency of alloreactive clones was calculated as a percentage of all sequences weighted by copy number. Not all clones reach the TCRdb copy of this immuneACCESS table, which keeps in-frame sequences only. Checked studies attribute under half of the gap to unresolved V genes and leave the rest unexplained. From that table come the V and J calls and clone size; the DNA was used to work out D and trimming. The sample has around 13,000 clones on record, around two fifths of them singletons. The ten largest clones take up roughly 1.1% of the sample.

According to the study, the label for this sample's time point signals: cells obtained before transplantation from donor or recipient. Mixed lymphocyte reactions plated some 200,000 CFSE-labeled pre-transplant responders with some 200,000 irradiated violet-dye-labeled stimulators and were cultured for more than five days. After the mixed lymphocyte reaction, proliferating CD3+CD4+CFSE-low and CD3+CD8+CFSE-low responder cells were FACS-sorted on a BD Influx sorter. Remarks on this clone: No much larger clone is present one base from it, and per-base qualities are unavailable.

What the study reported, not specific to this receptor: High GvH to HvG T cell clonal ratios were observed in the allografts of patients with donor T cell macrochimerism. GvH clones turned up in recipient bone marrow, with some appearing earlier in ileal mucosa or blood, a pattern consistent with an intestinal mucosal origin. Conclusions were limited by the relatively low number and heterogeneity of intestinal transplant patients. Early after transplant, peak levels of circulating GvH clones were found to be associated with declines in HvG clones.

The sample here was alloreactive CD4+ T cells from a mixed lymphocyte reaction culture, taken before intestinal transplant. The cell subset or site label on this specimen signifies: CFSE-low proliferating T cells sorted from approximately 6-day pre-transplant mixed lymphocyte reaction (GvH or HvG direction). The origin of this receptor is a human patient who received an intestinal transplant. This sequence uses TRBV25-1 and TRBJ2-2; the junction holds 7 bases that match TRBD1. The DNA sequence follows: TGTGCCAGCAGTGGACAGGGATCCGGGGAGCTGTTTTTT. Protein translation: CASSGQGSGELFF. The entire variable domain, with the stretches around the CDR3 drawn from the reference TRBV25-1 and TRBJ2-2 proteins, is EADIYQTPRYLVIGTGKKITLECSQTMGHDKMYWYQQDPGMELHLIHYSYGVNSTEKGDLSSESTVSRIRTEHFPLTLESARPSHTSQYLCASSGQGSGELFFGEGSRLTVL.